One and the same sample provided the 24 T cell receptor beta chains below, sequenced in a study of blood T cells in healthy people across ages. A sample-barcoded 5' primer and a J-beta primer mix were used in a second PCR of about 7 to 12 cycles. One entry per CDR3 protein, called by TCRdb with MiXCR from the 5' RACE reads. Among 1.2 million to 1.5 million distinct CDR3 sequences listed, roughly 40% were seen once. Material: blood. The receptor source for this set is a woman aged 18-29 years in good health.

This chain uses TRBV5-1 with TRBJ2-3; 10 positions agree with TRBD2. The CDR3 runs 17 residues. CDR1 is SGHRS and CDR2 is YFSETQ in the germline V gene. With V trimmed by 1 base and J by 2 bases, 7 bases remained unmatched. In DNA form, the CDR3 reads TGCGCCAGCAGCTTGATCCGGACTAGCGGCAACACAGATACGCAGTATTTT. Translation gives CASSLIRTSGNTDTQYF.

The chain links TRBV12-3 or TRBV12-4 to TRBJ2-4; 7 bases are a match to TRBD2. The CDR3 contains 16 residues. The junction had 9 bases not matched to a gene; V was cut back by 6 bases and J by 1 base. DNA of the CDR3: TGTGCCAGCAGCGGCTCTGGGGGGGGGGCCAAAAACATTCAGTACTTC. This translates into CASSGSGGGAKNIQYF.

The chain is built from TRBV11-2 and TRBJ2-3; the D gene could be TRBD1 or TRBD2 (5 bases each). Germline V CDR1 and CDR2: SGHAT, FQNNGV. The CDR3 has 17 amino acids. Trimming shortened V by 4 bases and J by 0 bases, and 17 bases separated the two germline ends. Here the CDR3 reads CASSSSPGTASTDTQYF. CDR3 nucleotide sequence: TGTGCCAGCAGCTCGTCACCCGGGACGGCTAGCACAGATACGCAGTATTTT.

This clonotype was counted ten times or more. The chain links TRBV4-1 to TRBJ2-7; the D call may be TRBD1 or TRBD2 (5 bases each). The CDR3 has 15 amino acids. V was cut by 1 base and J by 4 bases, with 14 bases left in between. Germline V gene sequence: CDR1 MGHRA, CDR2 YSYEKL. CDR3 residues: CASSQVPGPIYEQYF. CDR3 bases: TGCGCCAGCAGCCAAGTTCCGGGGCCGATATACGAGCAGTACTTC.

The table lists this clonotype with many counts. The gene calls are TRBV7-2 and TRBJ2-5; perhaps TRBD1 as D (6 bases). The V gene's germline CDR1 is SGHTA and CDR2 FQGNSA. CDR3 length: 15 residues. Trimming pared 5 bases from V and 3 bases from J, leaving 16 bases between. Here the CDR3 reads CASSVTGTTKETQYF. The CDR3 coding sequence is TGTGCCAGCAGCGTCACCGGGACAACTAAAGAGACCCAGTACTTC.

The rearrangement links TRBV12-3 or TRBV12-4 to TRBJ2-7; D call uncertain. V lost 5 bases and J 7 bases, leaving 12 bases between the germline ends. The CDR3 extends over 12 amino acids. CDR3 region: CASSQPHNEQYF. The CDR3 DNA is TGTGCCAGCAGTCAACCGCATAATGAGCAGTACTTC.

The CDR3 sequence: CASSGSRGAGETQYF. In DNA form, the CDR3 reads TGTGCCAGCAGCGGATCCCGTGGGGCCGGGGAGACCCAGTACTTC. This sequence joins TRBV9 and TRBJ2-5; maybe TRBD1 (5 bases). The CDR3 covers 15 residues. Trimming left V 3 bases short and J 5 bases short, with 17 bases between. Germline values: CDR1 SGDLS, CDR2 YYNGEE.

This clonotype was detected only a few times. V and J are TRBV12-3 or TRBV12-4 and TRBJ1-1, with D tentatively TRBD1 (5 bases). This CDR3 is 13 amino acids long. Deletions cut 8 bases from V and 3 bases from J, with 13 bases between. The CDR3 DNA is TGTGCCAGCGGACCCACGGGGCACACTGAAGCTTTCTTT. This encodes CASGPTGHTEAFF.

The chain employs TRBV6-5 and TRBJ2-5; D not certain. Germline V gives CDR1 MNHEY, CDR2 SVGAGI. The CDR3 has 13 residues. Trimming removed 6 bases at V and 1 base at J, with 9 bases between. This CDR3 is CASSRRIQETQYF. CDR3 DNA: TGTGCCAGCAGCCGGCGGATCCAAGAGACCCAGTACTTC.

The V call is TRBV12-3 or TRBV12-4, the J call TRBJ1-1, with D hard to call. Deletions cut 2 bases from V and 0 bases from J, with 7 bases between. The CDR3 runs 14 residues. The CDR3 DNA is TGTGCCAGCAGTTTAAAACACTTGAACACTGAAGCTTTCTTT. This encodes CASSLKHLNTEAFF.

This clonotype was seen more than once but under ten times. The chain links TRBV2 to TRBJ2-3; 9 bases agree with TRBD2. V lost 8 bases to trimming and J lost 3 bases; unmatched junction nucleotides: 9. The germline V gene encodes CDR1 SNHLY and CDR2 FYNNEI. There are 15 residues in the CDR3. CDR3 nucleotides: TGTGCCAGCCTCGCCCTTAGCGGGAGAACAGATACGCAGTATTTT. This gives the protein CASLALSGRTDTQYF.

The CDR3 region has the DNA TGCGCCAGCAGCCGGGCAGCGGATAGTAATTCACCCCTCCACTTT. Translation: CASSRAADSNSPLHF. J is TRBJ1-6 and V is TRBV4-1, with unresolved D. Germline loops: CDR1 MGHRA, CDR2 YSYEKL. The V end was cut by 4 bases, the J end by 6 bases, with 13 bases between. The CDR3 is 15 amino acids.

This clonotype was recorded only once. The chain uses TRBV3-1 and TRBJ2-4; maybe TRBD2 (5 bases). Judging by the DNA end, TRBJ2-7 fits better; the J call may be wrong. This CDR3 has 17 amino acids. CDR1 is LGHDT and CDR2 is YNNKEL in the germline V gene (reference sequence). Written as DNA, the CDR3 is TGTGCCAGCAGCTTCCACCCGGGGTGGGAGAGTGGATACGAGCAGTACTTC. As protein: CASSFHPGWESGYEQYF.

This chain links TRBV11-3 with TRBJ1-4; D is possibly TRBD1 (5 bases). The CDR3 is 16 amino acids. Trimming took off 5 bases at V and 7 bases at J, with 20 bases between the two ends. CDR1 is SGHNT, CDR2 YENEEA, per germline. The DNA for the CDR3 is TGTGCCAGCAGCGCCACAATCCGGGATCAGGGTGAAAAACTGTTTTTT. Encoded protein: CASSATIRDQGEKLFF.

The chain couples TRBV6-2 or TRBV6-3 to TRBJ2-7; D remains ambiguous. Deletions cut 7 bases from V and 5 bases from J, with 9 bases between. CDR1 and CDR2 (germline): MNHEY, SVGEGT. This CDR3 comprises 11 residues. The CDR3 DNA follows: TGTGCCAGCACGGTAAGGGACGAGCAGTACTTC. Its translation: CASTVRDEQYF.

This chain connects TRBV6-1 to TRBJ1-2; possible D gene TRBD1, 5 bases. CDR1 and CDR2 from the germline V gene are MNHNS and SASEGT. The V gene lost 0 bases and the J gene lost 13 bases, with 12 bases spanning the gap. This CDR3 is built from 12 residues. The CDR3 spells CASSEATPGRTF. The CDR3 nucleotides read TGTGCCAGCAGTGAAGCCACCCCGGGACGCACCTTC.

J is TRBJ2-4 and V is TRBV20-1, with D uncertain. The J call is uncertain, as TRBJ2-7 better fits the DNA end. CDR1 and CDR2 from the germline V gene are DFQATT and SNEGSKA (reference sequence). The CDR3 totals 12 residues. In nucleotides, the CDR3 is TGCAGTGCTAGCATCCTAGCCTACGAGCAGTACTTC. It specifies CSASILAYEQYF.

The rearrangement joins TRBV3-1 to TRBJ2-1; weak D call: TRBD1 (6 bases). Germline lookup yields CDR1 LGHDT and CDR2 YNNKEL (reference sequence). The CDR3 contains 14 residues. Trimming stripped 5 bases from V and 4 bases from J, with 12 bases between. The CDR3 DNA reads TGTGCCAGCAGCACCCGAACAGGGTACAATGAGCAGTTCTTC. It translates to CASSTRTGYNEQFF.

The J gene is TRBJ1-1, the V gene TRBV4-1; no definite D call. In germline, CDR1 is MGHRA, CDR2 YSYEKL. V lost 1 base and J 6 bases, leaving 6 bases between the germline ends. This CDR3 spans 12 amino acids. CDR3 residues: CASSQGPPEAFF. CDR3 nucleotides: TGCGCCAGCAGCCAAGGCCCACCTGAAGCTTTCTTT.

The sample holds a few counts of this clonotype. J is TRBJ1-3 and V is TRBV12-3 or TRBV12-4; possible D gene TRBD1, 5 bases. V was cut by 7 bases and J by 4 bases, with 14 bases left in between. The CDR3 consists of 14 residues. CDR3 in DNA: TGTGCCAGCAACCCGGGGGTAACCGGAAACACCATATATTTT. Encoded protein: CASNPGVTGNTIYF.

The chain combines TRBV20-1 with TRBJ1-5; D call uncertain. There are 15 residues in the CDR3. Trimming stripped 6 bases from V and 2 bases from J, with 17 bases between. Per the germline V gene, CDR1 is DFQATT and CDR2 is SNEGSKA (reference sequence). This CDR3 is CSAHPGGSGNQPQHF. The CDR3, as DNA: TGCAGTGCCCACCCTGGCGGCTCGGGCAATCAGCCCCAGCATTTT.

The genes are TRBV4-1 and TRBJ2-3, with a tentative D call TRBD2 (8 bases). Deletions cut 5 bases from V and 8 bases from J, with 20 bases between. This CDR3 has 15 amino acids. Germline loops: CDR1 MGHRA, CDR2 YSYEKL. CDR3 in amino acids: CASSSGGAGVSTQYF. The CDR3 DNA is TGCGCCAGCAGCTCAGGGGGAGCGGGAGTGTCTACGCAGTATTTT.

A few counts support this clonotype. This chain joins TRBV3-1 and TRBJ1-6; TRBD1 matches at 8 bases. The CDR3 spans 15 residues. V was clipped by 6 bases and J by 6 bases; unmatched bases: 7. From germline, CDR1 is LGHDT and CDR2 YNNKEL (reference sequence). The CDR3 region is CASSPGQGGNSPLHF. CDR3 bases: TGTGCCAGCAGTCCTGGACAGGGAGGTAATTCACCCCTCCACTTT.

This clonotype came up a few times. The DNA for the CDR3 is TGTGCCAGCAGTTTATCGCAGGGCTCCTACGAGCAGTACTTC. This codes for CASSLSQGSYEQYF. The chain couples TRBV28 to TRBJ2-7; D is perhaps TRBD1 (5 bases). Trimming stripped 1 base from V and 0 bases from J, with 7 bases between. Germline lookup yields CDR1 MDHEN and CDR2 SYDVKM. The CDR3 consists of 14 residues. Filled out from reference TRBV28 and TRBJ2-7, the complete variable domain reads DVKVTQSSRYLVKRTGEKVFLECVQDMDHENMFWYRQDPGLGLRLIYFSYDVKMKEKGDIPEGYSVSREKKERFSLILESASTNQTSMYLCASSLSQGSYEQYFGPGTRLTVT.